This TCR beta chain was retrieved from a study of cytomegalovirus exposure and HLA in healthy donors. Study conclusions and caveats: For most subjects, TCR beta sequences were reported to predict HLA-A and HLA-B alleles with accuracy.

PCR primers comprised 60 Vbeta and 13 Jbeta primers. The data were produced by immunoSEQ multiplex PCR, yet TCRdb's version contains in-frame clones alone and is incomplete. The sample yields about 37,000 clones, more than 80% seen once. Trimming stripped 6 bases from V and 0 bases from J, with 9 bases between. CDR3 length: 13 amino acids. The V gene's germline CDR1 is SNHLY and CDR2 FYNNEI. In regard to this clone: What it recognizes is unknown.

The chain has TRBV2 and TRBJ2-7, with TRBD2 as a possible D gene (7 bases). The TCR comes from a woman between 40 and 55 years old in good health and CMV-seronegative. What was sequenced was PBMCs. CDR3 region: CASRGGDSYEQYV. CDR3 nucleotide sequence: TGTGCCAGCAGAGGGGGGGACTCCTACGAGCAGTACGTC.